Here is one T cell receptor (beta chain) with its context. The antigen remains undetermined. Random hexamers were used to reverse transcribe about 0.5 to 1 ug of RNA. TCRdb re-derived calls from the immunoSEQ multiplex PCR reads in MiXCR, one entry per CDR3 protein. The sample shows about 180,000 distinct CDR3 sequences, about 93% of them seen only once. TCR beta sequences were obtained from blood CD8+ and CD4+ T cells. TEMRA cells were FACS-enriched, unlike CD8+ and CD4+ T cells, which were negatively isolated. These data come from a study of CD8 T cells in Susac syndrome. Study details: Patients with Susac syndrome were therapy-naive, taking corticosteroids, with some also receiving intravenous immunoglobulin, or taking intravenous immunoglobulin alone at the time their blood was drawn. Points from the study as a whole: It was acknowledged by the study that relatively few individuals were included in its TCR sequencing and HLA analysis.

This CDR3 is built from 15 residues. CDR1 is GTSNPN, CDR2 SVGIG, per germline (reference sequence). V lost 1 base to trimming and J lost 1 base, with 13 bases between them. Source material: CD4+ T cells from PBMCs. This receptor was identified in a human donor with Susac syndrome. The rearrangement links TRBV30 to TRBJ1-1; TRBD1 is a possible D gene (5 bases). The CDR3 here is CAWSGPWGTNTEAFF. Here the CDR3 DNA reads TGTGCCTGGAGTGGACCCTGGGGCACGAACACTGAAGCTTTCTTT.